This TCR beta chain was identified in a study of blood T cell repertoires in COVID-19. About the research overall: Samples came from the United States, Italy and Spain, spanning acute and convalescent COVID-19. Sample material is recorded as cDNA or gDNA derived from T cells, B-cell-depleted T cells, or PBMCs.

Germline CDR1 reads MDHEN; CDR2 reads SYDVKM. V gave up 6 bases and J gave up 2 bases; unmatched junction bases: 13. The CDR3 spans 17 residues. In the authors' methods: Amplified reference gene primers provided the basis for estimating nucleated cell counts. TCRdb keeps only in-frame clones here, not all; method: immunoSEQ multiplex PCR. The V and J calls and clone size were taken over from that table, and D and trimming were inferred from the DNA. The sample has approximately 100,000 clones; about 88% are singletons. This sequence originates from a human donor in a cohort sampled during active COVID-19. J is TRBJ2-7 and V is TRBV28; 10 bases fit TRBD2. Material for sequencing was peripheral blood. The chain's CDR3 is CASSSIRTSGPPYEQYF. Written as DNA, the CDR3 is TGTGCCAGCAGCTCAATACGGACTAGCGGCCCCCCCTACGAGCAGTACTTC.